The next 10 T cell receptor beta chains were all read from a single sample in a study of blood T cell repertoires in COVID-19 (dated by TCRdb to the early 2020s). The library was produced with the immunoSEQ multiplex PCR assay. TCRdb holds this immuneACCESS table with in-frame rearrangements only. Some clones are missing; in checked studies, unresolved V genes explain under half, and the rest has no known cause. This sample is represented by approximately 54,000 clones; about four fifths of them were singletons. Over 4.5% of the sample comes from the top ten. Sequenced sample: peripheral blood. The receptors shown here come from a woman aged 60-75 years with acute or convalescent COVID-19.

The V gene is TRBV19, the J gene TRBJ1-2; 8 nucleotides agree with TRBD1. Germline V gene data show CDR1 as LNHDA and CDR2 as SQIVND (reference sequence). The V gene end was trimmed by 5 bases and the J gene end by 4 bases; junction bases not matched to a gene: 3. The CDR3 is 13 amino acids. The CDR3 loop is CASSLDRAYGYTF. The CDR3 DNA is TGTGCCAGTAGTCTGGACAGGGCCTATGGCTACACCTTC.

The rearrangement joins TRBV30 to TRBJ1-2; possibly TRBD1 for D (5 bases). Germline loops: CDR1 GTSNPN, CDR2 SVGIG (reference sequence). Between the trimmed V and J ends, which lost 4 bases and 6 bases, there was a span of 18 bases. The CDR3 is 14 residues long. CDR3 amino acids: CAWTPGLDSDGYTF. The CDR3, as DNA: TGTGCCTGGACGCCAGGGTTGGATTCGGATGGCTACACCTTC. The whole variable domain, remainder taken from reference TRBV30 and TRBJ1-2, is SQTIHQWPATLVQPVGSPLSLECTVEGTSNPNLYWYRQAAGRGLQLLFYSVGIGQISSEVPQNLSASRPQDRQFILSSKKLLLSDSGFYLCAWTPGLDSDGYTFGSGTRLTVV.

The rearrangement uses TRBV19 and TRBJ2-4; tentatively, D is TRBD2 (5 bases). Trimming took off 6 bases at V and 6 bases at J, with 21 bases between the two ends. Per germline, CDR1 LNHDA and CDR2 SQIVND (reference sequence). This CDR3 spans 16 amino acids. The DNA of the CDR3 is TGTGCCAGTAGCCCTGAGTCGCTCTTAGGGAGAAACATTCAGTACTTC. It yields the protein CASSPESLLGRNIQYF.

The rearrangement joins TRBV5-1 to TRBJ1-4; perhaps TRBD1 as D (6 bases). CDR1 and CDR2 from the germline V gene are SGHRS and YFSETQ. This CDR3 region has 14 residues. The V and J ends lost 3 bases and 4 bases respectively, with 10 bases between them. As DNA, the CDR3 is TGCGCCAGCAGCTCCTCGGACAGTAATGAAAAACTGTTTTTT. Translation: CASSSSDSNEKLFF.

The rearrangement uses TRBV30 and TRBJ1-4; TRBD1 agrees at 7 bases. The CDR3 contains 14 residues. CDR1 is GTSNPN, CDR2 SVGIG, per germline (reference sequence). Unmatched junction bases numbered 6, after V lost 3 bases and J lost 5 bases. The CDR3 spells CAWRQGPGNEKLFF. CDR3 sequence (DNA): TGTGCCTGGAGACAGGGGCCCGGAAATGAAAAACTGTTTTTT. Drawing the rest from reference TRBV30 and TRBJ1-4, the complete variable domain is SQTIHQWPATLVQPVGSPLSLECTVEGTSNPNLYWYRQAAGRGLQLLFYSVGIGQISSEVPQNLSASRPQDRQFILSSKKLLLSDSGFYLCAWRQGPGNEKLFFGSGTQLSVL.

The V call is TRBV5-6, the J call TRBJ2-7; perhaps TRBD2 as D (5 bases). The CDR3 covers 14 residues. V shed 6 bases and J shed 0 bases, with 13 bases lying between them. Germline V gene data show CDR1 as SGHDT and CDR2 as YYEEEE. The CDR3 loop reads CASNLLRDSYEQYF. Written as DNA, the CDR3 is TGTGCCAGCAACCTACTCCGGGACTCCTACGAGCAGTACTTC.

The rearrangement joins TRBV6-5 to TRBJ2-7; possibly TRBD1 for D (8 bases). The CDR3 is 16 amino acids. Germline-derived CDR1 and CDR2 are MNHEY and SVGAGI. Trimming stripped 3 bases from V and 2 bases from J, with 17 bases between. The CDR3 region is CASSYYGQGGTYEQYF. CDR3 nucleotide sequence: TGTGCCAGCAGTTATTACGGACAGGGAGGGACCTACGAGCAGTACTTC.

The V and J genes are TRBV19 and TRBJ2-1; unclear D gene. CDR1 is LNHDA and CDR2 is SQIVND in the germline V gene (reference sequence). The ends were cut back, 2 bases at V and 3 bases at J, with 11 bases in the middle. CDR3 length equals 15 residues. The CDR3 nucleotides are TGTGCCAGTAGTATACGGCTAGACCACTACAATGAGCAGTTCTTC. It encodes CASSIRLDHYNEQFF.

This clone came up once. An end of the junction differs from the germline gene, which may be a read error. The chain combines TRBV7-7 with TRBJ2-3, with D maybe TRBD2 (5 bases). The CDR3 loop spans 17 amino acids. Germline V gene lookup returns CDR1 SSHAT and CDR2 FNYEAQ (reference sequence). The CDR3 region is CASSLLPDGGSTDTQYF. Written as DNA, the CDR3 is TGTGCTAGCAGCTTACTCCCTGATGGAGGCAGCACAGATACGCAGTATTTT.

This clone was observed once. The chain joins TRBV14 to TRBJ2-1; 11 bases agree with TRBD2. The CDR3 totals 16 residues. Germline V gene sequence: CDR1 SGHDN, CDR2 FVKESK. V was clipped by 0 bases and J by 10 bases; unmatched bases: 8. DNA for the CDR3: TGTGCCAGCAGCCAAGACCGACTAGCGGGAACTCGGGAGCAGTTCTTC. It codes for CASSQDRLAGTREQFF.